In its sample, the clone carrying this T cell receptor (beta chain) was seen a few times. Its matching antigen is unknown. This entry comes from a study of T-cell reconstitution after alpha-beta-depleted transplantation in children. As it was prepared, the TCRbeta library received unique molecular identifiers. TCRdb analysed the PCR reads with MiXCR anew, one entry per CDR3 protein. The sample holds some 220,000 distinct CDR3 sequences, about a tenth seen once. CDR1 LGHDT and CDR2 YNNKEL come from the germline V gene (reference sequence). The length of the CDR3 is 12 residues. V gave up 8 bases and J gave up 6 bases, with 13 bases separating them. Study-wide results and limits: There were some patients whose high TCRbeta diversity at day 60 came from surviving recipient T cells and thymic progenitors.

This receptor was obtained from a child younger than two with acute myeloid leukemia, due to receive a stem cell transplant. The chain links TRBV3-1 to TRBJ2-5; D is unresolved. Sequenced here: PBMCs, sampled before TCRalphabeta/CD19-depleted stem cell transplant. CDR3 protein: CASHNQMKTQYF. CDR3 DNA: TGTGCCAGCCATAACCAGATGAAGACCCAGTACTTC.